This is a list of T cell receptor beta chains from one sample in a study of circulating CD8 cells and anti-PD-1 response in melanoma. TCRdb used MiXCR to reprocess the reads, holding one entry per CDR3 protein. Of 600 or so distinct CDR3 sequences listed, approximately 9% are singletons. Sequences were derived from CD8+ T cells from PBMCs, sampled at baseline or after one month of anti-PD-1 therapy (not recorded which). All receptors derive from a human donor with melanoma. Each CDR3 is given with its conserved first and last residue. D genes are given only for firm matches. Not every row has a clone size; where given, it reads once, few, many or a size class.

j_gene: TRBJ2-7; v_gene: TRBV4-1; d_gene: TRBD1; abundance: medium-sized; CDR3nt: TGCGCCAGCAGCCCCTCGGGACAGGGTTCCTACGAGCAGTACTTC; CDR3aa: CASSPSGQGSYEQYF
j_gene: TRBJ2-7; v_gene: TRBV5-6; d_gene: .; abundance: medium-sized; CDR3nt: TGTGCCAGCAGCTTGGGGGTAGGGATCGAGCAGTACTTC; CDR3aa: CASSLGVGIEQYF
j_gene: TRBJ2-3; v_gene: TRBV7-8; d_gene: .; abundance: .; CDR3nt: TGTGCCAGCAGCTCGCGACGGGGATCAGATACGCAGTATTTT; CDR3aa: CASSSRRGSDTQYF
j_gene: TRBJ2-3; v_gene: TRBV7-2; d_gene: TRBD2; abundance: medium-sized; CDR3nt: TGTGCCAGCAGCTTAGTTCGGGGGGTTTTAACAGATACGCAGTATTTT; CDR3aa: CASSLVRGVLTDTQYF
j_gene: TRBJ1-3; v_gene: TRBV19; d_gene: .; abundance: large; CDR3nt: TGTGCCAGTAGTATATACGGAGGGTATGGTGACACCATATATTTT; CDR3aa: CASSIYGGYGDTIYF
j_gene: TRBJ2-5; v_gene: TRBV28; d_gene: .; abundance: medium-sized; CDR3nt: TGTGCCAGCAGTTTTACAGGTTTAATGGAGACCCAGTACTTC; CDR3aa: CASSFTGLMETQYF
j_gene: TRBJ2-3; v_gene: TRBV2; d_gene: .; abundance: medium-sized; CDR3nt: TGTGCCAGCAGTCGGGGGATGAGCACAGATACGCAGTATTTT; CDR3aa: CASSRGMSTDTQYF
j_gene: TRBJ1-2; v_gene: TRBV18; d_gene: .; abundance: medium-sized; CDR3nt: TGTGCCAGCTCACCACCCCACCCGGGGGTATATGGCTACACCTTC; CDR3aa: CASSPPHPGVYGYTF
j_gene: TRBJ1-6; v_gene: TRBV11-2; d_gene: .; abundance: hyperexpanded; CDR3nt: TGTGCCAGCAGCTTAGATCCCCAACCGAGGATCTCACCCCTCCACTTT; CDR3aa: CASSLDPQPRISPLHF
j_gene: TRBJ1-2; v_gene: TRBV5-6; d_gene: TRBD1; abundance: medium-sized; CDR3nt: TGTGCCAGCAGGCCAAGGCCAACGGACAGGTTCCATGGCTACACCTTC; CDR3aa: CASRPRPTDRFHGYTF
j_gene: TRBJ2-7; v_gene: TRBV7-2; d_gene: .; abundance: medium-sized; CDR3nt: TGTGCCAGCAGCTTAGGGCAGGACCGCTACGAGCAGTACTTC; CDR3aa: CASSLGQDRYEQYF
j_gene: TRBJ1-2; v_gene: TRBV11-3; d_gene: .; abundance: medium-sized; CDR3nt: TGTGCCAGCAGCCGGTGGGAAAATGGCTACACCTTC; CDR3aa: CASSRWENGYTF
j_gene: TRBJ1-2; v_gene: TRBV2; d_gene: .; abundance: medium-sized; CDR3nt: TGTGCCAGCACCTTCCTGCCGGCAGAGCCCTATGGCTACACCTTC; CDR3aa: CASTFLPAEPYGYTF
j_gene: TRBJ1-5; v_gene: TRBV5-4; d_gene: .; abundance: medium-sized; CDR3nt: TGTGCCAGCAGCTTTGATCTCAGTCAGCCCCAGCATTTT; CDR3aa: CASSFDLSQPQHF
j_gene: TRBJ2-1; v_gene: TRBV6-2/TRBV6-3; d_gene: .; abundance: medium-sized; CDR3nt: TGTGCCAGCAGTCCCCCGGATATAACGGGGGTATACAATGAGCAGTTCTTC; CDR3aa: CASSPPDITGVYNEQFF
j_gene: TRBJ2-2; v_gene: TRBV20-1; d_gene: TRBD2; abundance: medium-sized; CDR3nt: TGCAGTGCTAGGCAGCGGGGGTTCACCGGGGAGCTGTTTTTT; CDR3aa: CSARQRGFTGELFF
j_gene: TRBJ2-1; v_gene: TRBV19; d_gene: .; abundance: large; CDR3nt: TGTGCCAGTACCGATATCACGGGAAATGAGCAGTTCTTC; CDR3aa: CASTDITGNEQFF
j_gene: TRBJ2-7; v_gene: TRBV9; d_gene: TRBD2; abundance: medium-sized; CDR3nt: TGTGCCAGCAGCGTAGAGGGAGGGGTGAACGAGCAGTACTTC; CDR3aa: CASSVEGGVNEQYF
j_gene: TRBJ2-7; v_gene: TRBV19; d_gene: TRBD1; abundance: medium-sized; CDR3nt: TGTGCCAGTAAGGACAGGGGGGGGACCTACGAGCAGTACTTC; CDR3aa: CASKDRGGTYEQYF
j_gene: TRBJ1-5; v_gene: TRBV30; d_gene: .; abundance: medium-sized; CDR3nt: TGTGCCTGGAGTGGCAGGGGTGGCAATCAGCCCCAGCATTTT; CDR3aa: CAWSGRGGNQPQHF
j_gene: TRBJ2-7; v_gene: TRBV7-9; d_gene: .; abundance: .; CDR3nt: TGTGCCAGCAGCACATCCGGGACCTCGACAATTGAGCAGTACTTC; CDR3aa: CASSTSGTSTIEQYF
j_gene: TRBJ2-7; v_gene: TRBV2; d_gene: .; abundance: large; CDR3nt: TGTGCCAGCGCTCACGGGTACGAGCAGTACTTC; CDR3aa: CASAHGYEQYF
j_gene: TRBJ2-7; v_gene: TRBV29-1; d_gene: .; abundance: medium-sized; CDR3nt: TGCAGCGTTGAAGCGGCAGGTTCCTACGAGCAGTACTTC; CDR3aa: CSVEAAGSYEQYF
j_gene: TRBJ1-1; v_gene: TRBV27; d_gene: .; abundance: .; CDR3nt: TGTGCCAGCAGTTCCGGAATGAACACTGAAGCTTTCTTT; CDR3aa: CASSSGMNTEAFF
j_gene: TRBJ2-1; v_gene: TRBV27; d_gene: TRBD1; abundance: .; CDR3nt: TGTGCCAGCAGTAACAGGGGTGGGAATGAGCAGTTCTTC; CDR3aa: CASSNRGGNEQFF
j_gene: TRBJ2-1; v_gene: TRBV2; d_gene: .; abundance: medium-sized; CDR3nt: TGTGCCAGCAGTCCCGAGACCTTCGGCACCTACAATGAGCAGTTCTTC; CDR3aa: CASSPETFGTYNEQFF
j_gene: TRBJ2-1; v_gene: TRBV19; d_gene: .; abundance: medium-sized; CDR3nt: TGTGCCAGTAGTCCCACGACTGGACTTAATGAGCAGTTCTTC; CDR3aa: CASSPTTGLNEQFF
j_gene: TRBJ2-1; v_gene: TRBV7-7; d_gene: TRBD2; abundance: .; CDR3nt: TGTGCTAGCAGCTTAGCTAGCGGGGGGGCCTATGAGCAGTTCTTC; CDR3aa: CASSLASGGAYEQFF
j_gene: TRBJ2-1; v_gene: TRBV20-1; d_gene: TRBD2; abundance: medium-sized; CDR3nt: TGCAGTGCCAGCCACCGACTGGGGGGGTCTTACAATGAGCAGTTCTTC; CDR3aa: CSASHRLGGSYNEQFF
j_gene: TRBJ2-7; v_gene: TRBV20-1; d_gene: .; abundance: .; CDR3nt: TGCAGTGTTAGAGACCCCTCTGGCAGAGGGTACATGATGTACGAGCAGTACTTC; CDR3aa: CSVRDPSGRGYMMYEQYF
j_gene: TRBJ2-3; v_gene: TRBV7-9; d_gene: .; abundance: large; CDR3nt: TGTGCGACCACCAGCTATCGGGATACGCAGTATTTT; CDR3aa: CATTSYRDTQYF
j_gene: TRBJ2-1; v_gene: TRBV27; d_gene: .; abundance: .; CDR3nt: TGTGCCAGCAGTCCTCGGACGGGCTACAATGAGCAGTTCTTC; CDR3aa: CASSPRTGYNEQFF
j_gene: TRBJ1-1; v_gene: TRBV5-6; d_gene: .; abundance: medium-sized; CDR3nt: TGTGCCAGCAGCTTGGGCGTGGGGTTGGGCACTGAAGCTTTCTTT; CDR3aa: CASSLGVGLGTEAFF
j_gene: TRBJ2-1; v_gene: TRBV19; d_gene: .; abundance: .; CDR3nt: TGTGCCAGTAGTATGGGGACTTTCAATGAGCAGTTCTTC; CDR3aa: CASSMGTFNEQFF
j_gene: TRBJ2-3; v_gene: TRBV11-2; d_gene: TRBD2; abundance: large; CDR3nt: TGTGCCAGCAGCCGGACTAGCGGTAGCACAGATACGCAGTATTTT; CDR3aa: CASSRTSGSTDTQYF
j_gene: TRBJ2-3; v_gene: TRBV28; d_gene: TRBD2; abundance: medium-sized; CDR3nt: TGTGCCAGCAGTTTAAGGACTAGCGGCACAGATACGCAGTATTTT; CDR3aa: CASSLRTSGTDTQYF
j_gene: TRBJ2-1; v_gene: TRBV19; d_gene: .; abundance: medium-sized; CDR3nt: TGTGCCAGTAGTCCCCTCTTAGGCAATGAGCAGTTCTTC; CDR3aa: CASSPLLGNEQFF
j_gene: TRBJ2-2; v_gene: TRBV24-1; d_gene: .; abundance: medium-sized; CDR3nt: TGTGCCACCAGTGGGTTCACCGGGGAGCTGTTTTTT; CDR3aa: CATSGFTGELFF
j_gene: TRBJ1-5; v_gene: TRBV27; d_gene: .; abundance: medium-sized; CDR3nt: TGTGCCAGCAGTCCAGGGCAGTGGAATCAGCCCCAGCATTTT; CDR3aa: CASSPGQWNQPQHF
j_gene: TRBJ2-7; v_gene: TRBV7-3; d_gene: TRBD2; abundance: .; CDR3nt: TGTGCCAGCAGCTCGGGGGCCGCTAGCGGGGAAGAGCAGTACTTC; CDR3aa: CASSSGAASGEEQYF
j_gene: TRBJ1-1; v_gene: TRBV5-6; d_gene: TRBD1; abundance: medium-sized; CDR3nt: TGTGCCAGCAGCTCCCCGGACAGGGGCTTTCGAAGGACTGAAGCTTTCTTT; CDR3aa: CASSSPDRGFRRTEAFF
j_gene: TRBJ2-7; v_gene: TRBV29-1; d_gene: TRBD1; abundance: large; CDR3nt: TGCAGCGTTGAATTGGACAGGGGGTGGGAGCAGTACTTC; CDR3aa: CSVELDRGWEQYF
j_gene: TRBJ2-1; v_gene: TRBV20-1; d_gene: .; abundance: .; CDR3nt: TGCAGTGCTGCTTCTGGGGTAGTGTCCTACTATGAGCAGTTCTTC; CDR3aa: CSAASGVVSYYEQFF
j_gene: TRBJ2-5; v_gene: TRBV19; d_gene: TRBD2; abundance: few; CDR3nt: TGTGCCAGTAGTATGGTGGCGGGGGAGATCCAGTACTTC; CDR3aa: CASSMVAGEIQYF
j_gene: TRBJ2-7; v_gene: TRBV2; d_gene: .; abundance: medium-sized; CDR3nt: TGTGCCAGCAGTAGGGGGGTCGGGACTACCCTCGAGCAGTACTTC; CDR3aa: CASSRGVGTTLEQYF
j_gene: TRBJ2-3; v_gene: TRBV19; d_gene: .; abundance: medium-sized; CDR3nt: TGTGCCAGTAGTATTGGGGTGGTAGCTAGCACAGATACGCAGTATTTT; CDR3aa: CASSIGVVASTDTQYF
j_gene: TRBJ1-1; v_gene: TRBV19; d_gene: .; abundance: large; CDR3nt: TGTGCCGGCCAGAGAGCTTTCTTT; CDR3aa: CAGQRAFF
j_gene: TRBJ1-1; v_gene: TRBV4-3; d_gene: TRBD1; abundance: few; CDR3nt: TGCGCCAGCAGGGGGACAGAGAACACTGAAGCTTTCTTT; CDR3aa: CASRGTENTEAFF
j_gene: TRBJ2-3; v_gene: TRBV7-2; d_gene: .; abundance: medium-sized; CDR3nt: TGTGCCAGCAGCGGCATTTGGGGTGCCGAGACAGATACGCAGTATTTT; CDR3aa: CASSGIWGAETDTQYF
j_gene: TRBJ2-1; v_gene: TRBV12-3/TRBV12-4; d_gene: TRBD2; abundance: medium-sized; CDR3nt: TGTGCCAGCAGTTTTAGGAGCGGGGGCTACAATGAGCAGTTCTTC; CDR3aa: CASSFRSGGYNEQFF
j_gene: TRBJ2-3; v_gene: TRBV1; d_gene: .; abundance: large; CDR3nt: TGCACCAGCAGCCAAGTTGGTTCTAGCGGGCCCACAGATACGCAGTATTTT; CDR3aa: CTSSQVGSSGPTDTQYF
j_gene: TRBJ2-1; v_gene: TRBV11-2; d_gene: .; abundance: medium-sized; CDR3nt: TGTGCCAGCAGCCATGTAGGGGACCCGAGCCTCAATGAGCAGTTCTTC; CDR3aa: CASSHVGDPSLNEQFF
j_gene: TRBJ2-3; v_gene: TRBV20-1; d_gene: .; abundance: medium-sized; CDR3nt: TGCAGTCCCCCTAGGAGGCGGGGACTTCCAGATACGCAGTATTTT; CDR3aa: CSPPRRRGLPDTQYF
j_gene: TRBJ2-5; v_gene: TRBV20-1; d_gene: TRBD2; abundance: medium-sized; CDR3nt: TGCAGTGGGGAGGGGAGGTACCAAGAGACCCAGTACTTC; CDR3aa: CSGEGRYQETQYF
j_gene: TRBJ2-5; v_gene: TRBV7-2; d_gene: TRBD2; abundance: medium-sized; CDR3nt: TGTGCCAGCAGACAAAGCGGGGGGTCCCAAGAGACCCAGTACTTC; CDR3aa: CASRQSGGSQETQYF